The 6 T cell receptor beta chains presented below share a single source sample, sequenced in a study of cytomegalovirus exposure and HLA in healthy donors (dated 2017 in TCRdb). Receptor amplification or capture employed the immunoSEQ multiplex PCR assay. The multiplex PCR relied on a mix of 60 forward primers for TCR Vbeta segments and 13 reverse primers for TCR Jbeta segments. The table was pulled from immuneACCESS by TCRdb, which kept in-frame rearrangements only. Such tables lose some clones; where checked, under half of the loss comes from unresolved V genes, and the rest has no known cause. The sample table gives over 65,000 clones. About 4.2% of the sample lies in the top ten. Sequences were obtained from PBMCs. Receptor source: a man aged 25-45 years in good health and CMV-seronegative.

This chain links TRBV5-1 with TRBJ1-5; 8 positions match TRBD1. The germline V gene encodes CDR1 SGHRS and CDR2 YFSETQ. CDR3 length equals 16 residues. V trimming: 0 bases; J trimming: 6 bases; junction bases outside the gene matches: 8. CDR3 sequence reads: CASSLAGLQGGQPQHF. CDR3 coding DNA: TGCGCCAGCAGCTTGGCAGGCCTACAGGGGGGTCAGCCCCAGCATTTT.

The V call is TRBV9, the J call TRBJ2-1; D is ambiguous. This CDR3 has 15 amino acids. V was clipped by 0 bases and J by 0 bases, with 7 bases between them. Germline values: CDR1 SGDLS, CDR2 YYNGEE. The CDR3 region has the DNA TGTGCCAGCAGCGTAGACGCGAGCTCCTACAATGAGCAGTTCTTC. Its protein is CASSVDASSYNEQFF.

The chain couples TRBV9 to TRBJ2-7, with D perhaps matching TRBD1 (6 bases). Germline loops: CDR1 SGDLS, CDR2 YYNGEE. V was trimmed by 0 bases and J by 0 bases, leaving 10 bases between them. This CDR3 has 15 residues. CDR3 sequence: CASSVAGESSYEQYF. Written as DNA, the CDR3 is TGTGCCAGCAGCGTAGCAGGGGAAAGCTCCTACGAGCAGTACTTC.

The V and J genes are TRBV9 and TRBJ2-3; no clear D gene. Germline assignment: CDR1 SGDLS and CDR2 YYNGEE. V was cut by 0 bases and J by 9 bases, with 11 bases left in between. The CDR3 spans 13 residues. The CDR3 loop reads CASSVGRAQTQYF. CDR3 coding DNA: TGTGCCAGCAGCGTAGGACGAGCACAGACGCAGTATTTT.

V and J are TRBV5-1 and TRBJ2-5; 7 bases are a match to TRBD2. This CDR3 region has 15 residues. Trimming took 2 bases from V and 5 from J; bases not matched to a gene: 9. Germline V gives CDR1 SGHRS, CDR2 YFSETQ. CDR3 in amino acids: CASSFGGGVHETQYF. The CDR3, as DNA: TGCGCCAGCAGCTTTGGGGGAGGGGTTCACGAGACCCAGTACTTC.

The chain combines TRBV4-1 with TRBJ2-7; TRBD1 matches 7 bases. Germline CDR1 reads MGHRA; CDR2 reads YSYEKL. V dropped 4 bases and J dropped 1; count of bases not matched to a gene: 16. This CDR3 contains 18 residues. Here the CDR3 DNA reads TGCGCCAGCAGCCCCCCAGGGGGACGGGCTGGTGTATCCTACGAGCAGTACTTC. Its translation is CASSPPGGRAGVSYEQYF.